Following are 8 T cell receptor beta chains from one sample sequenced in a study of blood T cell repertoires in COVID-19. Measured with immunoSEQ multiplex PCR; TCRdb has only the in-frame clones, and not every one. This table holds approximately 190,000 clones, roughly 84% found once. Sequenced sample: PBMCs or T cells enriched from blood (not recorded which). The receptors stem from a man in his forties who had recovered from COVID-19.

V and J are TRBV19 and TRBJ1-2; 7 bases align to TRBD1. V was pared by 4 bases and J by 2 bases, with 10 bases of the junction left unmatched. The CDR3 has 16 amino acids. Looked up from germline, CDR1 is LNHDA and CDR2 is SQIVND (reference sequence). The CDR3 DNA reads TGTGCCAGTAGTACCCCGGGACAGCCTAACAACTATGGCTACACCTTC. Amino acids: CASSTPGQPNNYGYTF. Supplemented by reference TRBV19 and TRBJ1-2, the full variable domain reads DGGITQSPKYLFRKEGQNVTLSCEQNLNHDAMYWYRQDPGQGLRLIYYSQIVNDFQKGDIAEGYSVSREKKESFPLTVTSAQKNPTAFYLCASSTPGQPNNYGYTFGSGTRLTVV.

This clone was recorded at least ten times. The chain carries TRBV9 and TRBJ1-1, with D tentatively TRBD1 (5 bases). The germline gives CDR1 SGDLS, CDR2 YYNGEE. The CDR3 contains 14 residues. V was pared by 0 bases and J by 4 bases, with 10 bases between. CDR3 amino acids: CASSVEGSSTEAFF. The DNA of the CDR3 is TGTGCCAGCAGCGTAGAGGGGTCGTCCACTGAAGCTTTCTTT.

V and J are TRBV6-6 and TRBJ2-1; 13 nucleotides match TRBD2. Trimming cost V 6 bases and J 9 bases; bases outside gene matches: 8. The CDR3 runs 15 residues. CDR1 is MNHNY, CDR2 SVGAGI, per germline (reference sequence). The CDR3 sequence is CASRGLAGEHSEQFF. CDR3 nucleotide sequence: TGTGCCAGCAGAGGACTAGCGGGGGAACACAGTGAGCAGTTCTTC.

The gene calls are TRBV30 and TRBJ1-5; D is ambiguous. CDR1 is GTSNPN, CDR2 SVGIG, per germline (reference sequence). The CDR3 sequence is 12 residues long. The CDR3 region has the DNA TGTGCGGCGAAGGAGGGTAATCAGCCCCAGCATTTT. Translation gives CAAKEGNQPQHF.

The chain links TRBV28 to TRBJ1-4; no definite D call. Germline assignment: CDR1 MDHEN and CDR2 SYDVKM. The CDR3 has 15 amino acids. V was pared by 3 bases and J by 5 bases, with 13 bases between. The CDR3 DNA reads TGTGCCAGCAGTTTTGGGCTAGCGGGGAATGAAAAACTGTTTTTT. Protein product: CASSFGLAGNEKLFF.

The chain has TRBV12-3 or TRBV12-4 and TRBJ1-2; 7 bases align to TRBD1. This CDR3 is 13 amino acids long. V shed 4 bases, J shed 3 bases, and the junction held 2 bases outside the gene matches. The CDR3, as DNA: TGTGCCAGCAGTTCCAGGGGGGACTATGGCTACACCTTC. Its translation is CASSSRGDYGYTF.

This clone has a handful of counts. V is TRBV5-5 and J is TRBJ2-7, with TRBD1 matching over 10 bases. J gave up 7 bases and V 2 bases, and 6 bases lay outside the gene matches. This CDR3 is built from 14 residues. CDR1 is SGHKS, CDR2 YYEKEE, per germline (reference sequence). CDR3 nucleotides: TGTGCCAGCAGCTTCGACAGGGGGCGGTGGGAGCAGTACTTC. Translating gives CASSFDRGRWEQYF. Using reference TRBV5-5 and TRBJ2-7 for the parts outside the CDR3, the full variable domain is DAGVTQSPTHLIKTRGQQVTLRCSPISGHKSVSWYQQVLGQGPQFIFQYYEKEERGRGNFPDRFSARQFPNYSSELNVNALLLGDSALYLCASSFDRGRWEQYFGPGTRLTVT.

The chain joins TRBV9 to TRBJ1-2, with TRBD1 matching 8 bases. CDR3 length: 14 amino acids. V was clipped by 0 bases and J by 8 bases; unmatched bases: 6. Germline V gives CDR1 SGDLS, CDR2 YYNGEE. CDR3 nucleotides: TGTGCCAGCAGCGTAGTCGGGACAGGTATGGGCTACACCTTC. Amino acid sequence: CASSVVGTGMGYTF. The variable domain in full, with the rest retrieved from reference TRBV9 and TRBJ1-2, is DSGVTQTPKHLITATGQRVTLRCSPRSGDLSVYWYQQSLDQGLQFLIQYYNGEERAKGNILERFSAQQFPDLHSELNLSSLELGDSALYFCASSVVGTGMGYTFGSGTRLTVV.